These 26 T cell receptor beta chains came from one sample sequenced in a study of T-cell memory formation after mild COVID-19. TCRdb redid the calling of the 5' RACE reads with MiXCR, one entry per CDR3 protein. The sample has 100,000 to 150,000 distinct CDR3 sequences, about 6.5% seen once; the top ten hold roughly 2%. The source material was PBMCs or a T cell subset sorted from them (not recorded which). The receptors originated from an adult woman who had mild COVID-19 (a few samples of this study predate the infection). Cell type and time point are not known.

There are a few counts of this clonotype. V usage is TRBV7-9 and J usage is TRBJ2-3; the D is unclear. The ends were cut back, 1 base at V and 0 bases at J, with 5 bases in the middle. CDR1 is SEHNR and CDR2 is FQNEAQ in the germline V gene (reference sequence). The CDR3 has 14 residues. As DNA, the CDR3 is TGTGCCAGCAGCTTAGACACCAGCACAGATACGCAGTATTTT. Amino acids: CASSLDTSTDTQYF.

CDR3 protein: CSVRGDSRETQYF. The CDR3 bases are TGCAGTGTAAGAGGGGATTCAAGAGAGACCCAGTACTTC. The chain is built from TRBV20-1 and TRBJ2-5; D is tentatively TRBD1 or TRBD2 (5 bases each). V was trimmed by 7 bases and J by 4 bases, leaving 16 bases between them. Looked up from germline, CDR1 is DFQATT and CDR2 is SNEGSKA (reference sequence). The CDR3 consists of 13 residues.

The DNA of the CDR3 is TGCGCCAGCAGCTCGAGGCCGACAGGGGCGGACGAGCAGTACTTC. This gives the protein CASSSRPTGADEQYF. The V call is TRBV5-1, the J call TRBJ2-7; 8 bases line up with TRBD1. CDR1 SGHRS and CDR2 YFSETQ come from the germline V gene. V lost 3 bases to trimming and J lost 5 bases; unmatched junction nucleotides: 10. The CDR3 sequence is 15 residues long.

This clonotype occurred many times. This chain joins TRBV5-1 and TRBJ2-1; D is perhaps TRBD1 or TRBD2 (5 bases each). Per germline, CDR1 SGHRS and CDR2 YFSETQ. The CDR3 has 15 residues. V shed 1 base and J shed 5 bases, with 13 bases lying between them. The CDR3 sequence is CASSLWGSWDNEQFF. The CDR3 DNA reads as TGCGCCAGCAGCTTGTGGGGGTCTTGGGACAATGAGCAGTTCTTC.

Ten or more counts support this clonotype. The V call is TRBV12-3 or TRBV12-4, the J call TRBJ1-1; D remains unclear. V was clipped by 2 bases and J by 1 base, with 8 bases between them. CDR3 length: 14 residues. CDR3 nucleotides: TGTGCCAGCAGTTTATTTTGGGGGAACACTGAAGCTTTCTTT. Amino acids: CASSLFWGNTEAFF.

This clonotype has only a few counts. The V call is TRBV30, the J call TRBJ2-3; 8 bases are shared with TRBD1. Germline values: CDR1 GTSNPN, CDR2 SVGIG (reference sequence). The CDR3 totals 14 residues. Trimming took 1 base from V and 8 from J; bases not matched to a gene: 8. DNA of the CDR3: TGTGCCTGGAGTGGGACAGGGCGACCGGGTACGCAGTATTTT. It codes for CAWSGTGRPGTQYF.

This clonotype has a count of ten or more. CDR3 in amino acids: CASSPGHLDEQFF. The DNA of the CDR3 is TGCGCCAGCAGCCCGGGACACCTCGATGAGCAGTTCTTC. The gene calls are TRBV5-1 and TRBJ2-1; weak D call: TRBD1 (6 bases). Germline-derived CDR1 and CDR2 are SGHRS and YFSETQ. This CDR3 spans 13 amino acids. V was clipped by 4 bases and J by 8 bases, with 13 bases between them.

The genes are TRBV6-5 and TRBJ2-3; D is perhaps TRBD2 (5 bases). CDR3 length equals 14 residues. Trimming removed 6 bases at V and 6 bases at J, with 16 bases between. Germline loops: CDR1 MNHEY, CDR2 SVGAGI. CDR3 nucleotide sequence: TGTGCCAGCAGAACGGGTCCCGGGGTCGATACGCAGTATTTT. Its translation: CASRTGPGVDTQYF.

This clonotype appeared a few times. The chain couples TRBV7-2 to TRBJ1-5; D ambiguous. Trimming stripped 1 base from V and 3 bases from J, with 7 bases between. The germline V gene has CDR1 SGHTA and CDR2 FQGNSA. The CDR3 sequence is 14 residues long. The CDR3: CASSLVTYNQPQHF. The CDR3 DNA is TGTGCCAGCAGCTTAGTCACCTACAATCAGCCCCAGCATTTT.

This clonotype was counted a few times. The CDR3 DNA sequence: TGTGCCATCGGGCCGGGGTCCTATGGCTACACCTTC. Its translation is CAIGPGSYGYTF. The chain uses TRBV10-3 and TRBJ1-2; the D is unclear. V lost 8 bases and J 4 bases, leaving 11 bases between the germline ends. This CDR3 comprises 12 residues. The germline gives CDR1 ENHRY, CDR2 SYGVKD.

The sample holds a few counts of this clonotype. This chain connects TRBV3-1 to TRBJ2-1; TRBD2 agrees at 8 bases. The CDR3 is 15 residues long. Trimming took 1 base from V and 6 from J; bases not matched to a gene: 5. Germline CDR1 and CDR2: LGHDT and YNNKEL (reference sequence). CDR3 sequence reads: CASSQGTSQANEQFF. The CDR3 DNA reads TGTGCCAGCAGCCAAGGGACTAGCCAAGCCAATGAGCAGTTCTTC.

This clonotype was detected only a few times. This chain joins TRBV14 and TRBJ2-1; D remains ambiguous. CDR1 SGHDN and CDR2 FVKESK come from the germline V gene. V gave up 0 bases and J gave up 15 bases, with 15 bases separating them. The CDR3 contains 13 residues. Here the CDR3 DNA reads TGTGCCAGCAGCCAAGATTTCCCAACACGGTTGTTCTTC. This translates into CASSQDFPTRLFF.

This clonotype showed up just a few times. The CDR3 spells CASRAVRMGLYEQYF. The CDR3 bases are TGTGCCAGCAGGGCAGTGCGGATGGGTTTATACGAGCAGTACTTC. The V and J genes are TRBV13 and TRBJ2-7; D not resolved. The germline CDR1 and CDR2 sequences are PRHDT and FYEKMQ (reference sequence). Between the trimmed V and J ends, which lost 6 bases and 4 bases, there was a span of 19 bases. The CDR3 has 15 residues.

In its sample, this clonotype was seen a few times. The chain combines TRBV20-1 with TRBJ2-2, with 8 bases lining up with TRBD2. The CDR3 is 14 amino acids. Germline CDR1 reads DFQATT; CDR2 reads SNEGSKA (reference sequence). V shed 3 bases and J 3 bases; nucleotides not matched to a gene: 3. The CDR3 DNA is TGCAGTGCTAGGAGCGGGAGATACACCGGGGAGCTGTTTTTT. It yields the protein CSARSGRYTGELFF.

This clonotype was seen repeatedly, ten times or more. The rearrangement links TRBV25-1 to TRBJ2-5; 8 bases are a match to TRBD1. There are 13 residues in the CDR3. Germline V gives CDR1 MGHDK, CDR2 SYGVNS. V lost 4 bases and J lost 4; bases outside the gene matches: 2. CDR3 residues: CASSARGLETQYF. CDR3 nucleotide sequence: TGTGCCAGCAGTGCCAGGGGGCTAGAGACCCAGTACTTC.

This clonotype was seen only once. Germline is not matched at one junction end, which may reflect a read error. The CDR3 spells CASSLGGLNTRELFF. In DNA form, the CDR3 reads TGTGCCAGCAGTTTAGGGGGGCTGAACACCAGGGAGCTGTTTTTT. This chain connects TRBV12-3 or TRBV12-4 to TRBJ2-2, with D possibly TRBD1 on 6 matching bases. This CDR3 comprises 15 residues.

This clonotype was observed a few times. In DNA, the CDR3 is TGTGCCAGCAGCTTTGGGTGGGCGAACACTGAAGCTTTCTTT. Its protein is CASSFGWANTEAFF. The chain is built from TRBV7-2 and TRBJ1-1; no firm D call. V dropped 3 bases and J dropped 1 base, with 9 bases sitting between them. CDR1 is SGHTA and CDR2 is FQGNSA in the germline V gene. The CDR3 spans 14 residues.

This clonotype was recorded at least ten times. The chain employs TRBV29-1 and TRBJ1-2; 11 bases map to TRBD1. Trimming at V came to 6 bases and at J to 1 base, leaving 10 bases not matched to a gene. Looked up from germline, CDR1 is SQVTM and CDR2 is ANQGSEA. CDR3 length: 16 amino acids. The CDR3 is CSVRDRGISGNYGYTF. The DNA of the CDR3 is TGCAGCGTCCGGGACAGGGGGATCAGTGGTAACTATGGCTACACCTTC. Based on the CDR3 plus reference TRBV29-1 and TRBJ1-2, the full variable domain is SAVISQKPSRDICQRGTSLTIQCQVDSQVTMMFWYRQQPGQSLTLIATANQGSEATYESGFVIDKFPISRPNLTFSTLTVSNMSPEDSSIYLCSVRDRGISGNYGYTFGSGTRLTVV.

This clonotype was seen a handful of times. V usage is TRBV7-6 and J usage is TRBJ2-7; 9 nucleotides line up with TRBD2. Germline lookup yields CDR1 SGHVS and CDR2 FNYEAQ. Trimming took 1 base from V and 2 from J; bases not matched to a gene: 3. The CDR3 is 15 amino acids. The CDR3 DNA sequence: TGTGCCAGCAGCTTAGGACTAGCGGACGCCTACGAGCAGTACTTC. Translation gives CASSLGLADAYEQYF.

The chain recombines TRBV30 with TRBJ2-1, with D perhaps TRBD1 or TRBD2 (5 bases each). Trimming left V 5 bases short and J 5 bases short, with 7 bases between. Germline V CDR1 and CDR2: GTSNPN, SVGIG (reference sequence). This CDR3 is built from 11 residues. CDR3 residues: CAWGGNNEQFF. The CDR3 DNA reads as TGTGCCTGGGGGGGAAACAATGAGCAGTTCTTC.

This clonotype has a handful of counts. The V and J genes are TRBV6-5 and TRBJ2-7; D unresolved. V lost 7 bases, J lost 2 bases, and 12 bases lay in between. The CDR3 is 13 amino acids. Germline loops: CDR1 MNHEY, CDR2 SVGAGI. This CDR3 is CASISSFTYEQYF. In DNA form, the CDR3 reads TGTGCCAGCATTAGTTCATTTACCTACGAGCAGTACTTC.

This clonotype has just a few counts. The chain has TRBV5-1 and TRBJ2-7; 7 nucleotides line up with TRBD1. The CDR3 runs 15 residues. In germline, CDR1 is SGHRS, CDR2 YFSETQ. V lost 2 bases to trimming and J lost 0 bases; unmatched junction nucleotides: 5. The CDR3 is CASSFGDSSSYEQYF. CDR3 coding DNA: TGCGCCAGCAGCTTCGGGGACAGTAGCTCCTACGAGCAGTACTTC. Variable domain in full (rest from reference TRBV5-1 and TRBJ2-7): KAGVTQTPRYLIKTRGQQVTLSCSPISGHRSVSWYQQTPGQGLQFLFEYFSETQRNKGNFPGRFSGRQFSNSRSEMNVSTLELGDSALYLCASSFGDSSSYEQYFGPGTRLTVT.

This clonotype has at least ten counts. The rearrangement joins TRBV10-2 to TRBJ2-7; 7 bases map to TRBD2. This CDR3 has 14 residues. V trimming: 2 bases; J trimming: 4 bases; junction bases outside the gene matches: 5. CDR1 is WSHSY and CDR2 is SAAADI in the germline V gene. The CDR3: CASSEVGGLYEQYF. CDR3 DNA: TGCGCCAGCAGTGAGGTCGGGGGGTTGTACGAGCAGTACTTC.

This clonotype was seen only a few times. This chain links TRBV27 with TRBJ2-4; 9 bases are a match to TRBD2. Trimming at V came to 2 bases and at J to 0 bases, leaving 5 bases not matched to a gene. Germline CDR1 and CDR2: MNHEY and SMNVEV (reference sequence). The CDR3 has 17 residues. The DNA of the CDR3 is TGTGCCAGCAGTTTAGGCGGGAGGGGTCTAGCCAAAAACATTCAGTACTTC. Translated: CASSLGGRGLAKNIQYF.

This clonotype was found many times. The chain carries TRBV12-3 or TRBV12-4 and TRBJ2-2, with D tentatively TRBD1 (6 bases). V lost 6 bases and J 2 bases, leaving 13 bases between the germline ends. CDR3 size: 15 residues. The CDR3 reads CASSRPGQNTGELFF. The CDR3 DNA reads TGTGCCAGCAGCCGACCGGGACAAAACACCGGGGAGCTGTTTTTT.

The chain's CDR3 is CASSSPSGNTIYF. The CDR3 nucleotides are TGTGCCAGCAGTTCACCCTCTGGAAACACCATATATTTT. V is TRBV27 and J is TRBJ1-3, with unresolved D. CDR3 length: 13 residues. The germline V gene has CDR1 MNHEY and CDR2 SMNVEV (reference sequence). V was shortened by 4 bases and J by 0 bases, with 4 bases between the two germline ends.